This T cell receptor (beta chain) was retrieved from a study of blood T cells in healthy people across ages. Next came a second PCR, run for about 7 to 11 cycles, which used a sample-barcoded 5' primer along with a J-beta primer mix. Unique molecular identifiers of 12 random nucleotides labeled each cDNA. A single record per CDR3 protein comes from TCRdb applying MiXCR to the 5' RACE reads. The sample contains approximately 2,000,000 distinct CDR3 sequences, more than 35% of which appear only once. This CDR3 has 13 amino acids. Trimming took 6 bases from V and 8 from J, leaving 11 bases between them. Study results and limitations: More naive CD4+ cells and higher diversity were found in long-lived than in aged donors.

In its sample, this clonotype was seen many times. Its antigen is as yet unknown. The sequencing sample was made of blood. The rearrangement uses TRBV12-3 or TRBV12-4 and TRBJ1-6, with D tentatively TRBD1 (6 bases). This TCR was recovered from a human donor in good health. The CDR3 here is CASSLNRDSPLHF. CDR3 bases: TGTGCCAGCAGCCTAAACAGGGATTCACCCCTCCACTTT.